The 23 T cell receptor beta chains below were found in one sample sequenced in a study of cytomegalovirus exposure and HLA in healthy donors. Primers: 60 Vbeta forward and 13 Jbeta reverse. Method: immunoSEQ multiplex PCR; TCRdb's copy keeps in-frame clones and lacks some. Of over 50,000 clones in the sample, 70% to 85% were seen once. The sequencing input was PBMCs. The receptors here all came from a middle-aged man in good health and CMV-seronegative.

This clone has a single count. The chain uses TRBV11-3 and TRBJ2-7; 7 nucleotides match TRBD1. The ends lost 8 bases at V and 7 bases at J; junction bases unmatched: 11. This CDR3 is built from 13 residues. Per germline, CDR1 SGHNT and CDR2 YENEEA. The CDR3 coding sequence is TGTGCCAGCGGCCCCGACAGGGTTGGGGAGCAGTACTTC. Its protein product is CASGPDRVGEQYF.

The chain is built from TRBV7-9 and TRBJ1-6, with 11 bases lining up with TRBD1. CDR3 length: 16 amino acids. Germline lookup yields CDR1 SEHNR and CDR2 FQNEAQ (reference sequence). Losses at the gene ends were 4 bases for V and 4 bases for J; bases not matched to a gene: 3. This CDR3 is CASSSGQGAYNSPLHF. The CDR3 bases are TGTGCCAGCAGCTCCGGACAGGGGGCATATAATTCACCCCTCCACTTT.

This clone has a single count. V usage is TRBV11-3 and J usage is TRBJ2-7, with 9 bases matching TRBD1. The V gene end was trimmed by 6 bases and the J gene end by 6 bases; junction bases not matched to a gene: 9. Germline V lookup: CDR1 SGHNT, CDR2 YENEEA. This CDR3 has 14 amino acids. CDR3 DNA sequence: TGTGCCAGCAGTTTCCGGGACAGGGCTTTCGAGCAGTACTTC. It is translated as CASSFRDRAFEQYF.

This rearrangement joins TRBV18 to TRBJ1-1; perhaps TRBD1 as D (5 bases). V lost 3 bases to trimming and J lost 5 bases, with 16 bases between them. The CDR3 has 15 residues. Germline-derived CDR1 and CDR2 are KGHSH and LQKENI. This CDR3 is CASSPFRGMGTEAFF. The CDR3 bases are TGTGCCAGCTCACCGTTTAGGGGCATGGGAACTGAAGCTTTCTTT.

This chain connects TRBV5-6 to TRBJ2-6, with TRBD2 as a possible D gene (7 bases). Between the trimmed V and J ends, which lost 5 bases and 0 bases, there was a span of 12 bases. The CDR3 is 16 amino acids. Germline V CDR1 and CDR2: SGHDT, YYEEEE. CDR3 sequence (DNA): TGTGCCAGCAGGAAAAGGGGGGGCTCTGGGGCCAACGTCCTGACTTTC. As protein: CASRKRGGSGANVLTF.

CDR3 in DNA: TGTGCCAGCAGCTTAGAAAGGACAGGGGGTAACTTATATTCACCCCTCCACTTT. It codes for CASSLERTGGNLYSPLHF. The chain is built from TRBV11-2 and TRBJ1-6; TRBD1 matches at 10 bases. CDR1 is SGHAT and CDR2 is FQNNGV in the germline V gene. Trimming took 0 bases from V and 8 from J; bases not matched to a gene: 10. The CDR3 contains 18 residues.

The CDR3 nucleotides read TGTGCCAGCGGCGAGGGGGCTGGTGAGCAGTTCTTC. This encodes CASGEGAGEQFF. The chain links TRBV7-3 to TRBJ2-1; 7 bases are shared with TRBD1. CDR1 and CDR2 from the germline V gene are SGHTA and FQGTGA. Unmatched junction bases numbered 7, after V lost 8 bases and J lost 9 bases. The CDR3 spans 12 residues.

V usage is TRBV27 and J usage is TRBJ1-5; D might be TRBD1 (5 bases). The CDR3 length is 16 residues. The V and J ends lost 4 bases and 4 bases respectively, with 17 bases between them. CDR1 MNHEY and CDR2 SMNVEV come from the germline V gene (reference sequence). CDR3 amino acids: CASSSVPRRGNQPQHF. The CDR3 bases are TGTGCCAGCAGTTCGGTCCCCAGGAGGGGTAATCAGCCCCAGCATTTT.

The rearrangement uses TRBV9 and TRBJ1-5, with a weak D call TRBD1 (5 bases). Germline V gene data show CDR1 as SGDLS and CDR2 as YYNGEE. The germline V and J ends were trimmed by 3 bases and 0 bases, with 13 bases remaining between them. The CDR3 runs to 16 residues. The CDR3 DNA is TGTGCCAGCAGCGAAGGGACTGGAGATAGCAATCAGCCCCAGCATTTT. Encoded protein: CASSEGTGDSNQPQHF.

This rearrangement joins TRBV7-9 to TRBJ2-5, with 7 bases lining up with TRBD1. CDR3 size: 15 residues. The J segment lost 5 bases and the V segment lost 0 bases, leaving 6 bases of the junction unmatched. Germline V CDR1 and CDR2: SEHNR, FQNEAQ (reference sequence). Written as DNA, the CDR3 is TGTGCCAGCAGCTTAGCCGACAGGGTTTCGGAGACCCAGTACTTC. It translates to CASSLADRVSETQYF.

This chain links TRBV4-1 with TRBJ1-5; 8 positions match TRBD1. The J segment lost 0 bases and the V segment lost 4 bases, leaving 8 bases of the junction unmatched. The CDR3 extends over 17 amino acids. Germline V gene lookup returns CDR1 MGHRA and CDR2 YSYEKL. The CDR3 nucleotides read TGCGCCAGCAGCCTAGACGACAGGGGACTTAGCAATCAGCCCCAGCATTTT. Protein sequence: CASSLDDRGLSNQPQHF.

This chain joins TRBV5-4 and TRBJ2-3; 7 nucleotides line up with TRBD2. CDR1 and CDR2 from the germline V gene are SGHNT and YYREEE (reference sequence). The CDR3 runs 15 residues. After removal of 4 bases from V and 4 bases from J, the junction contained 9 bases not matched to a gene. The CDR3 region has the DNA TGTGCCAGCAGCCGTGGACTAGAGCTTCCAGATACGCAGTATTTT. Translating it yields CASSRGLELPDTQYF.

V is TRBV10-3 and J is TRBJ1-1; D remains unclear. In germline, CDR1 is ENHRY, CDR2 SYGVKD. The CDR3 extends over 13 amino acids. V was trimmed by 6 bases and J by 1 base, leaving 9 bases between them. The CDR3 nucleotides are TGTGCCATCAGGGAAACGGGGAACACTGAAGCTTTCTTT. Its protein product is CAIRETGNTEAFF.

The chain uses TRBV11-3 and TRBJ2-1; no definite D call. V lost 5 bases, J lost 6 bases, and 8 bases lay in between. CDR1 and CDR2 (germline): SGHNT, YENEEA. The CDR3 is 12 amino acids. CDR3 DNA sequence: TGTGCCAGCAGCCTAAGAGTCAATGAGCAGTTCTTC. Translated: CASSLRVNEQFF.

This chain connects TRBV7-9 to TRBJ2-3, with 8 bases fitting TRBD1. CDR3 length: 14 amino acids. Trimming took 7 bases from V and 0 from J; bases not matched to a gene: 3. The V gene's germline CDR1 is SEHNR and CDR2 FQNEAQ (reference sequence). The CDR3 DNA sequence: TGTGCCAGCAAGAGGACAGGGAGCACAGATACGCAGTATTTT. Residues: CASKRTGSTDTQYF.

The rearrangement joins TRBV7-6 to TRBJ2-1; D is perhaps TRBD2 (6 bases). The CDR3 spans 18 residues. Germline CDR1 SGHVS, CDR2 FNYEAQ. V dropped 3 bases and J dropped 0 bases, with 18 bases sitting between them. The CDR3: CASSFPPGTSSSYNEQFF. CDR3 in DNA: TGTGCCAGCAGCTTCCCCCCAGGGACTTCGAGCTCCTACAATGAGCAGTTCTTC.

CDR3 protein: CASSPRDTQETQYF. CDR3 bases: TGTGCCAGCAGCCCTCGAGACACACAAGAGACCCAGTACTTC. The genes are TRBV11-3 and TRBJ2-5, with D hard to call. The CDR3 is 14 residues long. Germline CDR1 SGHNT, CDR2 YENEEA. Trimming left V 5 bases short and J 2 bases short, with 12 bases between. Variable domain in full (rest from reference TRBV11-3 and TRBJ2-5): EAGVVQSPRYKIIEKKQPVAFWCNPISGHNTLYWYLQNLGQGPELLIRYENEEAVDDSQLPKDRFSAERLKGVDSTLKIQPAELGDSAVYLCASSPRDTQETQYFGPGTRLLVL.

The chain joins TRBV5-4 to TRBJ1-4; weak D call: TRBD1 (6 bases). The CDR3 runs 15 residues. The germline CDR1 and CDR2 sequences are SGHNT and YYREEE (reference sequence). Trimming removed 2 bases at V and 10 bases at J, with 18 bases between. For the CDR3, the DNA is TGTGCCAGCAGCTTATCTATCGGGCCAGGGGCAAAACTGTTTTTT. As protein: CASSLSIGPGAKLFF.

The chain joins TRBV9 to TRBJ1-2; 12 bases align to TRBD1. Germline CDR1 is SGDLS and CDR2 is YYNGEE. Trimming at V came to 2 bases and at J to 5 bases, leaving 4 bases not matched to a gene. CDR3 length: 15 amino acids. CDR3 protein: CASSVGTGGDYGYTF. DNA for the CDR3: TGTGCCAGCAGCGTTGGGACAGGGGGCGATTATGGCTACACCTTC.

The chain uses TRBV4-1 and TRBJ2-7; TRBD1 matches at 8 bases. The CDR3 loop spans 17 amino acids. After removal of 5 bases from V and 4 bases from J, the junction contained 16 bases not matched to a gene. Germline CDR1 is MGHRA and CDR2 is YSYEKL. In DNA form, the CDR3 reads TGCGCCAGCAGCGAAAGGGTGACCGGGACAGGATTATACGAGCAGTACGTC. The encoded protein is CASSERVTGTGLYEQYV.

The rearrangement links TRBV5-6 to TRBJ2-3; 9 positions match TRBD1. Looked up from germline, CDR1 is SGHDT and CDR2 is YYEEEE. V shed 2 bases, J shed 1 base, and the junction held 5 bases outside the gene matches. The CDR3 runs 16 residues. CDR3 sequence reads: CASSFGQGRRTDTQYF. The CDR3 DNA reads as TGTGCCAGCAGCTTTGGACAGGGGAGGCGCACAGATACGCAGTATTTT.

This chain links TRBV6-1 with TRBJ2-1; 9 bases fit TRBD1. Trimming at V came to 4 bases and at J to 10 bases, leaving 5 bases not matched to a gene. Germline V CDR1 and CDR2: MNHNS, SASEGT. CDR3 size: 13 residues. The CDR3 protein is CASSVGTGNEQFF. CDR3 nucleotides: TGTGCCAGCAGTGTCGGGACAGGGAACGAGCAGTTCTTC.

A single count supports this clone. V gene TRBV5-6 combines with J gene TRBJ1-1; 9 nucleotides line up with TRBD1. V lost 2 bases and J lost 3; bases outside the gene matches: 2. The CDR3 loop spans 14 amino acids. Germline V gene data show CDR1 as SGHDT and CDR2 as YYEEEE. The CDR3 loop is CASSFGDRDTEAFF. The CDR3 DNA sequence: TGTGCCAGCAGCTTTGGGGACAGGGACACTGAAGCTTTCTTT.